What follows are 21 T cell receptor beta chains derived from one specimen sequenced in a study of blood T cell repertoires in COVID-19. Repertoires were generated with immunoSEQ multiplex PCR, while TCRdb's copy carries only in-frame clones and drops some. This sample has more than 140,000 clones, with roughly 82% found just once. The source material was peripheral blood. The receptors were gathered from a woman in her forties or fifties in a cohort sampled during active or convalescent COVID-19.

The chain carries TRBV30 and TRBJ2-7; the match to TRBD2 covers 9 bases. Losses at the gene ends were 2 bases for V and 4 bases for J; bases not matched to a gene: 9. Germline-derived CDR1 and CDR2 are GTSNPN and SVGIG (reference sequence). This CDR3 has 15 amino acids. The CDR3 here is CAWSTRGGNRYEQYF. The CDR3 DNA reads TGTGCCTGGAGTACGCGGGGGGGGAATCGGTACGAGCAGTACTTC.

This chain links TRBV11-2 with TRBJ2-2; weak D call: TRBD1 (6 bases). This CDR3 region has 16 residues. CDR1 is SGHAT and CDR2 is FQNNGV in the germline V gene. V was trimmed by 5 bases and J by 6 bases, leaving 19 bases between them. In nucleotides, the CDR3 is TGTGCCAGCAGCCCAACTTCCAGGGGTAGGGCCGGGGAGCTGTTTTTT. Translation gives CASSPTSRGRAGELFF.

The chain uses TRBV30 and TRBJ1-3; 8 bases agree with TRBD1. CDR1 is GTSNPN, CDR2 SVGIG, per germline (reference sequence). This CDR3 region has 14 residues. The junction had 5 bases not matched to a gene; V was cut back by 7 bases and J by 0 bases. As DNA, the CDR3 is TGTGCCTCGGGGACAGGCGCCTCTGGAAACACCATATATTTT. Protein product: CASGTGASGNTIYF.

As regards this clone: The sample has other DNA sequences that encode this CDR3 too. This sequence joins TRBV5-8 and TRBJ2-3; 7 positions match TRBD1. The CDR3 contains 15 residues. CDR1 and CDR2 from the germline V gene are SGHTS and YDEGEE. V lost 0 bases to trimming and J lost 2 bases; unmatched junction nucleotides: 3. Written as DNA, the CDR3 is TGTGCCAGCAGCTTGGAAGGGGGCAACACAGATACGCAGTATTTT. Amino acid sequence: CASSLEGGNTDTQYF. Drawing the rest from reference TRBV5-8 and TRBJ2-3, the complete variable domain is EAGVTQSPTHLIKTRGQQATLRCSPISGHTSVYWYQQALGLGLQFLLWYDEGEERNRGNFPPRFSGRQFPNYSSELNVNALELEDSALYLCASSLEGGNTDTQYFGPGTRLTVL.

The chain combines TRBV5-1 with TRBJ1-1; TRBD1 might be the D (5 bases). Deletions cut 9 bases from V and 1 base from J, with 22 bases between. Germline values: CDR1 SGHRS, CDR2 YFSETQ. The CDR3 runs 16 residues. For the CDR3, the DNA is TGCGCCACCAAAACAGGTCTTCTCGGACCGAACACTGAAGCTTTCTTT. This codes for CATKTGLLGPNTEAFF.

The chain uses TRBV9 and TRBJ1-1; 9 positions agree with TRBD1. Germline V gene data show CDR1 as SGDLS and CDR2 as YYNGEE. V trimming: 2 bases; J trimming: 8 bases; junction bases outside the gene matches: 7. This CDR3 has 14 residues. The CDR3 sequence: CASSVGTGTGEAFF. The CDR3 nucleotides read TGTGCCAGCAGCGTCGGGACCGGGACAGGGGAAGCTTTCTTT.

This clone has a handful of counts. V is TRBV10-1 and J is TRBJ2-5, with 14 nucleotides matching TRBD2. The CDR3 consists of 19 residues. The V gene end was trimmed by 6 bases and the J gene end by 0 bases; junction bases not matched to a gene: 12. Looked up from germline, CDR1 is WNHNN and CDR2 is SYGVQD (reference sequence). The CDR3 region is CASRGRGTSGGKNQETQYF. Here the CDR3 DNA reads TGCGCCAGCAGGGGCCGCGGGACTAGCGGGGGAAAGAACCAAGAGACCCAGTACTTC.

This chain uses TRBV6-6 with TRBJ2-3; D ambiguous. Germline CDR1 reads MNHNY; CDR2 reads SVGAGI (reference sequence). V lost 2 bases and J lost 6, with 6 bases in between. The CDR3 has 12 amino acids. CDR3 in DNA: TGTGCCAGCAGTTACGGCTGGGATACGCAGTATTTT. Protein sequence: CASSYGWDTQYF.

This chain links TRBV6-2 or TRBV6-3 with TRBJ1-2; D unresolved. V dropped 5 bases and J dropped 5 bases, with 12 bases sitting between them. The CDR3 sequence is 13 residues long. The germline gives CDR1 MNHEY, CDR2 SVGEGT. The DNA for the CDR3 is TGTGCCAGCAGTGATCGCGGGCCTTATGGCTACACCTTC. It yields the protein CASSDRGPYGYTF.

The J gene is TRBJ2-7, the V gene TRBV13; 9 bases are shared with TRBD1. V trimming: 2 bases; J trimming: 5 bases; junction bases outside the gene matches: 7. The germline V gene encodes CDR1 PRHDT and CDR2 FYEKMQ (reference sequence). CDR3 size: 15 residues. The CDR3 region is CASSLRPTGGHEQYF. The CDR3 nucleotides read TGTGCCAGCAGCTTACGCCCCACAGGGGGCCACGAGCAGTACTTC.

This clone was detected only a few times. The V and J genes are TRBV19 and TRBJ1-5; D gene unclear. Trimming removed 4 bases at V and 4 bases at J, with 14 bases between. CDR3 length: 15 amino acids. Germline CDR1 LNHDA, CDR2 SQIVND (reference sequence). The CDR3 reads CASSRSYDENQPQHF. In DNA form, the CDR3 reads TGTGCCAGTAGTAGATCGTACGATGAGAATCAGCCCCAGCATTTT.

This clone is a singleton in its sample. The chain combines TRBV25-1 with TRBJ2-3; D is unclear. The CDR3 spans 13 residues. The ends were cut back, 5 bases at V and 5 bases at J, with 11 bases in the middle. The germline V gene has CDR1 MGHDK and CDR2 SYGVNS. Written as DNA, the CDR3 is TGTGCCAGCAGTCCCACAGTTGGAGATACGCAGTATTTT. Translated, it gives CASSPTVGDTQYF.

This rearrangement joins TRBV5-6 to TRBJ1-3, with no clear D. Trimming cost V 4 bases and J 0 bases, with 17 bases left between them. CDR1 and CDR2 (germline): SGHDT, YYEEEE. There are 17 residues in the CDR3. CDR3 region: CASSLPPGFISGNTIYF. In DNA form, the CDR3 reads TGTGCCAGCAGCCTGCCGCCAGGCTTCATCTCTGGAAACACCATATATTTT.

In this sample, this clone is medium-sized. The genes are TRBV4-1 and TRBJ2-1; D remains ambiguous. This CDR3 spans 13 amino acids. Trimming took off 0 bases at V and 10 bases at J, with 10 bases between the two ends. Germline CDR1 is MGHRA and CDR2 is YSYEKL. DNA for the CDR3: TGCGCCAGCAGCCAAGATGCTGAGAACGAGCAGTTCTTC. Translating it yields CASSQDAENEQFF.

This clone was counted between two and nine times. The rearrangement uses TRBV10-3 and TRBJ2-2, with 7 bases lining up with TRBD1. V dropped 2 bases and J dropped 7; count of bases not matched to a gene: 4. The CDR3 has 14 residues. The germline CDR1 and CDR2 sequences are ENHRY and SYGVKD. DNA of the CDR3: TGTGCCATCAGTGAGGACAGGGATGTCGGGGAGCTGTTTTTT. This gives the protein CAISEDRDVGELFF.

V and J are TRBV19 and TRBJ1-4, with TRBD1 matching over 9 bases. The CDR3 contains 14 residues. Germline CDR1 reads LNHDA; CDR2 reads SQIVND (reference sequence). With 9 bases clipped from V and 8 bases from J, the junction kept 10 bases outside the gene matches. As DNA, the CDR3 is TGTGCCAGCCAGAGCACAGGGGGCCTCGAAAAACTGTTTTTT. Protein sequence: CASQSTGGLEKLFF.

There are a few counts of this clone. The chain joins TRBV3-1 (or the pseudogene TRBV3-2) to TRBJ1-3; 10 nucleotides agree with TRBD1. The germline V gene encodes CDR1 LGHDT and CDR2 YNNKEL (reference sequence). The CDR3 length is 16 residues. With 4 bases clipped from V and 3 bases from J, the junction kept 6 bases outside the gene matches. CDR3 amino acids: CASSPTGGGFGNTIYF. The CDR3 bases are TGTGCCAGCAGCCCGACAGGGGGCGGGTTTGGAAACACCATATATTTT.

In this sample, this clone turned up many times. This chain connects TRBV19 to TRBJ2-2; 9 bases are a match to TRBD1. This CDR3 spans 13 amino acids. Trimming cost V 5 bases and J 5 bases; bases outside gene matches: 0. CDR1 and CDR2 (germline): LNHDA, SQIVND (reference sequence). The CDR3 DNA is TGTGCCAGTAGTGGACAGGGGACCGGGGAGCTGTTTTTT. It encodes CASSGQGTGELFF.

CDR3 bases: TGTGCCAGCAGCCAAGGGTTCCCTAGCAGTGAGACCCAGTACTTC. Protein sequence: CASSQGFPSSETQYF. V and J are TRBV3-1 (or the pseudogene TRBV3-2) and TRBJ2-5; weak D call: TRBD2 (5 bases). The CDR3 spans 15 residues. With 1 base removed from V and 5 bases from J, the gap between germline ends came to 14 bases. Germline CDR1 reads LGHDT; CDR2 reads YNNKEL (reference sequence).

The genes are TRBV21-1 and TRBJ2-7; the table assigns TRBD2, which was not confirmed against the DNA. TRBV21-1 is termed a pseudogene. CDR3 size: 15 residues. Here the CDR3 reads CASSKGYRGSYEQYF. The CDR3 DNA sequence: TGTGCCAGCAGCAAAGGGTATCGGGGATCCTACGAGCAGTACTTC.

This clone occurred a few times. The rearrangement links TRBV30 to TRBJ2-1; no reliable D call. Between the trimmed V and J ends, which lost 1 base and 9 bases, there was a span of 10 bases. Germline V CDR1 and CDR2: GTSNPN, SVGIG (reference sequence). The CDR3 extends over 12 amino acids. The CDR3 spells CAWSAPRGEQFF. Here the CDR3 DNA reads TGTGCCTGGAGTGCCCCTCGCGGTGAGCAGTTCTTC. The full variable domain, its missing parts supplied by reference TRBV30 and TRBJ2-1, is SQTIHQWPATLVQPVGSPLSLECTVEGTSNPNLYWYRQAAGRGLQLLFYSVGIGQISSEVPQNLSASRPQDRQFILSSKKLLLSDSGFYLCAWSAPRGEQFFGPGTRLTVL.